These T cell receptor beta chains were read from a single sample in a study of Graves' ophthalmopathy and Graves' hyperthyroidism. TCRdb ran MiXCR on the multiplex PCR reads and lists one entry per CDR3 protein. The sample includes around 600,000 distinct CDR3 sequences, just over 40% of them seen just once. What was sequenced was peripheral blood. These receptors were collected from an adult man with Graves' ophthalmopathy. Each CDR3 is given with its conserved first and last residue. D genes are given only for firm matches. Rows may omit the clone size; those that give it use once, few, many or a size class.

abundance,d_gene,j_gene,v_gene,len,CDR3nt,CDR3aa
many,NA,TRBJ2-6,TRBV29-1,14,TGCAGCGTTGCATTTGATTCTGGGGCCAACGTCCTGACTTTC,CSVAFDSGANVLTF
many,NA,TRBJ1-3,TRBV12-3/TRBV12-4,13,TGTGCCAGCAGTTACAGGGCAGTGGACACCATATATTTT,CASSYRAVDTIYF
once,TRBD2,TRBJ2-2,TRBV5-6,15,TGTGCCAGCAGCCGTAGCGGGAGGAACACCGGGGAGCTGTTTTTT,CASSRSGRNTGELFF
NA,NA,TRBJ1-3,TRBV5-4,16,TGTGCCAGCAGCTCGAGCGGGCCTTACTCTGGAAACACCATATATTTT,CASSSSGPYSGNTIYF
once,TRBD1,TRBJ1-1,TRBV29-1,11,TGCAGCGTTGAGGGGGGGACAGGGGATCTCTTT,CSVEGGTGDLF
few,TRBD1,TRBJ1-4,TRBV5-1,18,TGCGCCAGCAGCTTGGCCCCCGGGCAGGGGGCAACTAATGAAAAACTGTTTTTT,CASSLAPGQGATNEKLFF
few,TRBD1,TRBJ1-4,TRBV5-4,15,TGTGCCAGCAGCTTGGTGGGACAGGGGAGAGAAAAACTGTTTTTT,CASSLVGQGREKLFF
NA,TRBD2,TRBJ2-3,TRBV10-3,17,TGTGCCATCAGTGAGTCGAGACTAGCGGGAGTGGCAGATACGCAGTATTTT,CAISESRLAGVADTQYF
NA,NA,TRBJ2-5,TRBV20-1,10,TGCAGTGGAGTGAGGGAGACCCAGTACTTC,CSGVRETQYF
few,NA,TRBJ1-5,TRBV5-8,18,TGTGCCAGCAGCTGGGACACAGGGTACGGTATTGGCAATCAGCCCCAGCATTTT,CASSWDTGYGIGNQPQHF